This T cell receptor (beta chain) originates from a study of CD8+ T cells in alopecia areata. V shed 0 bases, J shed 2 bases, and the junction held 4 bases outside the gene matches. This CDR3 region has 15 residues. CDR1 and CDR2 (germline): MNHEY, SVGAGI. Treatment defined: oral pan-JAK inhibitor, 5-10 mg twice daily. As the sequencing template, cDNA was produced by extracting RNA and reverse transcribing it. Method: immunoSEQ multiplex PCR; TCRdb's copy keeps in-frame clones and lacks some. The table lists 100,000 to 130,000 clones, around 83% of them singletons, with roughly a quarter in the top ten.

This receptor was taken from a human donor with alopecia areata. V usage is TRBV6-5 and J usage is TRBJ2-7; the match to TRBD2 covers 7 bases. The sequenced sample was CD8+ T cells sorted from blood, obtained at week 24, from a patient treated with tofacitinib. In DNA, the CDR3 is TGTGCCAGCAGTTACTCGGGAGGGACGGCCTACGAGCAGTACTTC. It yields the protein CASSYSGGTAYEQYF.